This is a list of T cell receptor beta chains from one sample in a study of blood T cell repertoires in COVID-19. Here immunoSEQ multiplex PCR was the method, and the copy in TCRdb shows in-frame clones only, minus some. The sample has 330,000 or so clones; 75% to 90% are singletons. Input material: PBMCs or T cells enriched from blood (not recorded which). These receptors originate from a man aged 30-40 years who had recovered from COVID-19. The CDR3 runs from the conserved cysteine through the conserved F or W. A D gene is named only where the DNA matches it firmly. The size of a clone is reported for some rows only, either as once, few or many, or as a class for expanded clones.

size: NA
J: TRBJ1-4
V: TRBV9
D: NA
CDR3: CASTGDSEKLFF
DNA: TGTGCCAGCACAGGCGACAGTGAAAAACTGTTTTTT

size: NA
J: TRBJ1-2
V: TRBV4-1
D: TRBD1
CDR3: CASSQPRTGYGYTF
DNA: TGCGCCAGCAGCCAACCCCGGACAGGGTATGGCTACACCTTC

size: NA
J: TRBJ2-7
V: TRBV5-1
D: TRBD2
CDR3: CASSPGLAGTKSYEQYF
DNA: TGCGCCAGCAGCCCTGGACTAGCGGGGACTAAATCCTACGAGCAGTACTTC

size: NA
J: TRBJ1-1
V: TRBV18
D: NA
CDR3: CASSRTAGHTEAFF
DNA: TGTGCCAGCTCACGCACGGCGGGACACACTGAAGCTTTCTTT

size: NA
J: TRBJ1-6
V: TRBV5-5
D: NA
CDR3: CASSLIQDNSPLHF
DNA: TGTGCCAGCAGCTTGATTCAGGATAATTCACCCCTCCACTTT

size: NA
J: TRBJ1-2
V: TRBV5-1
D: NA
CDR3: CASSLEGTSNYGYTF
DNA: TGCGCCAGCAGCTTGGAGGGGACATCTAACTATGGCTACACCTTC

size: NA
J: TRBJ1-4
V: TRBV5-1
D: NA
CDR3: CASSLTATNEKLFF
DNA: TGCGCCAGCAGCTTGACAGCAACTAATGAAAAACTGTTTTTT

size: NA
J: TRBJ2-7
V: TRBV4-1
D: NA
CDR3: CASSQVSSSYEQYF
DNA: TGCGCCAGCAGCCAAGTTAGTTCATCCTACGAGCAGTACTTC

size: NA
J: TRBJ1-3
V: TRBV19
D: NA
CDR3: CASSMNPRSGNTIYF
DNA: TGTGCCAGTAGTATGAATCCGCGCTCTGGAAACACCATATATTTT

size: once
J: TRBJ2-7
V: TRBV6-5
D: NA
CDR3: CASSYYQTYEQYF
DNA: TGTGCCAGCAGTTATTACCAGACCTACGAGCAGTACTTC

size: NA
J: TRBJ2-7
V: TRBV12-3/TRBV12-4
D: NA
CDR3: CASSLSGDYEQYF
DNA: TGTGCCAGCAGTTTATCAGGGGACTACGAGCAGTACTTC

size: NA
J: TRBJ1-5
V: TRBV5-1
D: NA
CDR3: CASSLLVQNYSNQPQHF
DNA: TGCGCCAGCAGCTTGTTGGTACAAAACTATAGCAATCAGCCCCAGCATTTT